Detailed here is one T cell receptor (beta chain). The sample belongs to a study of immune cell composition in non-small cell lung cancer. Profiling relied on immunoSEQ multiplex PCR, and the TCRdb table lists in-frame clones only, not all of them. The table lists roughly 2,400 clones, almost 75% of them singletons. The CDR3 is 15 amino acids. Trimming cost V 6 bases and J 2 bases; bases outside gene matches: 5. Germline V gives CDR1 SNHLY, CDR2 FYNNEI. This sample was shared with a second study, whose subject was CD4 T cells in lung cancer. That report adds: CD4+ clones recognizing candidate mutation-encoded neoepitopes were isolated from blood. In vitro naive T-cell priming might explain some blood-derived responses.

The sequence was obtained from a human donor with non-small cell lung cancer. This chain uses TRBV2 with TRBJ2-2, with 8 bases identical to TRBD2. Sequencing used lung tumor tissue. The CDR3 loop is CASRDSGINTGELFF. The CDR3 DNA is TGTGCCAGCAGAGATAGCGGGATTAACACCGGGGAGCTGTTTTTT.